This record concerns one T cell receptor (beta chain) sequence. Its antigen is currently unknown. This CDR3 is 14 amino acids long. Germline-derived CDR1 and CDR2 are SGDLS and YYNGEE. Trimming removed 0 bases at V and 7 bases at J, with 14 bases between. Included hyperthyroidism patients were aged 18 to 65 and newly diagnosed (under 2 months' duration). RNA transcripts were the source from which TCR beta CDR3 regions were amplified. HTBI-primed first-round RT-PCR preceded second-round multiplex PCR. TCRdb re-called the multiplex PCR reads through MiXCR, storing one row per CDR3 protein. The table lists a few hundred thousand distinct CDR3 sequences, about a sixth of them singletons. The sample comes from a study of Graves' ophthalmopathy and Graves' hyperthyroidism. Overall study findings and caveats: Clonotypes were expanded in thyroid at above 0.001 frequency, and most also appeared in blood.

Sequencing input: peripheral blood. This receptor was taken from an adult woman with stable Graves' hyperthyroidism. The rearrangement links TRBV9 to TRBJ2-7, with a possible D match to TRBD1 (6 bases). CDR3 sequence: CASSVGQAPGEQYF. For the CDR3, the DNA is TGTGCCAGCAGCGTAGGACAGGCCCCGGGGGAGCAGTACTTC.